This is a list of T cell receptor beta chains from one sample in a study of blood T cell repertoires in COVID-19. Libraries were prepared by immunoSEQ multiplex PCR; TCRdb keeps only in-frame clonotypes and omits some of them. The sample gives 100,000 or so clones, approximately 90% of which show up once; about 20% is in the top ten. Sequencing was carried out using peripheral blood. Receptor source: a human donor with acute or convalescent COVID-19. The donor label of this sample is uncertain. Each CDR3 is given with its conserved first and last residue. The D gene is left open where the match is weak. Clone size is given for some rows only: seen once, a few or many times, or a class if the clone is expanded.

clone size: -; V gene: TRBV7-2; J gene: TRBJ1-2; D gene: -; CDR3 DNA: TGTGCCAGCAGCTTAGGTCAGGGTAACTATGGCTACACCTTC; CDR3 protein: CASSLGQGNYGYTF
clone size: -; V gene: TRBV14; J gene: TRBJ2-2; D gene: -; CDR3 DNA: TGTGCCAGCAGCCAAGATAACAGGGAGGGGGTTGGCACCGGGGAGCTGTTTTTT; CDR3 protein: CASSQDNREGVGTGELFF
clone size: -; V gene: TRBV6-5; J gene: TRBJ1-3; D gene: -; CDR3 DNA: TGTGCCAGCAGTCTCCGGTACGGAAACACCATATATTTT; CDR3 protein: CASSLRYGNTIYF
clone size: -; V gene: TRBV6-5; J gene: TRBJ2-1; D gene: -; CDR3 DNA: TGTGCCAGCAGGGCCAGGGGATGGAATGAGCAGTTCTTC; CDR3 protein: CASRARGWNEQFF
clone size: -; V gene: TRBV10-3; J gene: TRBJ1-3; D gene: TRBD1; CDR3 DNA: TGTGCCACCGGGACAGGGCATTCTGGAAACACCATATATTTT; CDR3 protein: CATGTGHSGNTIYF
clone size: -; V gene: TRBV3-1/TRBV3-2; J gene: TRBJ2-1; D gene: TRBD1; CDR3 DNA: TGTGCCAGCAGCCGGACAGGGAGGAATGAGCAGTTCTTC; CDR3 protein: CASSRTGRNEQFF
clone size: -; V gene: TRBV28; J gene: TRBJ1-5; D gene: -; CDR3 DNA: TGTGCCAGCAGTCCCCCGCCCCGGCCAGGCCAGCCCCAGCATTTT; CDR3 protein: CASSPPPRPGQPQHF
clone size: -; V gene: TRBV11-3; J gene: TRBJ1-1; D gene: -; CDR3 DNA: TGTGCCAGCAGCAGGGGGAACACTGAAGCTTTCTTT; CDR3 protein: CASSRGNTEAFF
clone size: -; V gene: TRBV19; J gene: TRBJ2-7; D gene: -; CDR3 DNA: TGTGCCAGTAGTATAGGCCCGGGTCCCTCCTACGAGCAGTACTTC; CDR3 protein: CASSIGPGPSYEQYF
clone size: -; V gene: TRBV29-1; J gene: TRBJ1-2; D gene: TRBD1; CDR3 DNA: TGCAGCGCCGGGACAGGGACTAACTATGGCTACACCTTC; CDR3 protein: CSAGTGTNYGYTF
clone size: -; V gene: TRBV18; J gene: TRBJ2-7; D gene: TRBD2; CDR3 DNA: TGTGCCAGCTCACCCGGGACTAGCGTGAGCGAGCAGTACTTC; CDR3 protein: CASSPGTSVSEQYF
clone size: once; V gene: TRBV6-6; J gene: TRBJ2-1; D gene: -; CDR3 DNA: TGTGCCAGCAGTTCCTACAGCAATGAGCAGTTCTTC; CDR3 protein: CASSSYSNEQFF
clone size: -; V gene: TRBV13; J gene: TRBJ1-6; D gene: TRBD1; CDR3 DNA: TGTGCCAGCAGCTCGGACAGGGAAAATTCACCCCTCCACTTT; CDR3 protein: CASSSDRENSPLHF
clone size: -; V gene: TRBV19; J gene: TRBJ2-6; D gene: -; CDR3 DNA: TGTGCCAGTAGTAATGGCCCCCTCGGGGCCAACGTCCTGACTTTC; CDR3 protein: CASSNGPLGANVLTF
clone size: -; V gene: TRBV27; J gene: TRBJ2-7; D gene: TRBD2; CDR3 DNA: TGTGCCAGTTCTTACGGGGGAGGGCCCTACGAGCAGTACTTC; CDR3 protein: CASSYGGGPYEQYF
clone size: -; V gene: TRBV27; J gene: TRBJ2-2; D gene: -; CDR3 DNA: TGTGCCAGCAGTTTAACGGCGGCGAACACCGGGGAGCTGTTTTTT; CDR3 protein: CASSLTAANTGELFF
clone size: -; V gene: TRBV3-1/TRBV3-2; J gene: TRBJ2-4; D gene: -; CDR3 DNA: TGTGCCAGCAGCCAAGGACAGGTCGCTTTTTTTTGGCCGTACCTAGCCAAAAACATTCAGTACTTC; CDR3 protein: CASSQGQVAFFWPYLAKNIQYF
clone size: -; V gene: TRBV5-4; J gene: TRBJ2-2; D gene: TRBD2; CDR3 DNA: TGTGCCAGCAGCCCGGGTCCGGGACTAGCGGGTCCCGGGGAGCTGTTTTTT; CDR3 protein: CASSPGPGLAGPGELFF
clone size: -; V gene: TRBV25-1; J gene: TRBJ2-1; D gene: TRBD2; CDR3 DNA: TGTGCCAGCAGTGAATCGGGGGCAGGGACTAGCGGGGAGCAGTTCTTC; CDR3 protein: CASSESGAGTSGEQFF
clone size: -; V gene: TRBV30; J gene: TRBJ1-5; D gene: TRBD1; CDR3 DNA: TGTGCCTGGAGTCGACTTCAGGGGGACCGGGGGAATCAGCCCCAGCATTTT; CDR3 protein: CAWSRLQGDRGNQPQHF
clone size: -; V gene: TRBV7-2; J gene: TRBJ2-1; D gene: TRBD2; CDR3 DNA: TGTGCCAGCAGCTTAGCGGGTAGGCTAGCGGCCTACAATGAGCAGTTCTTC; CDR3 protein: CASSLAGRLAAYNEQFF
clone size: once; V gene: TRBV5-6; J gene: TRBJ2-3; D gene: TRBD1; CDR3 DNA: TGTGCCAGCAGCCGATATTGGACCGGGACAGGGACAGATACGCAGTATTTT; CDR3 protein: CASSRYWTGTGTDTQYF
clone size: -; V gene: TRBV11-2; J gene: TRBJ2-3; D gene: TRBD2; CDR3 DNA: TGTGCCAGCAGCTTAGAGGGACTAGCGGGGAGCACAGATACGCAGTATTTT; CDR3 protein: CASSLEGLAGSTDTQYF
clone size: -; V gene: TRBV3-1/TRBV3-2; J gene: TRBJ1-5; D gene: -; CDR3 DNA: TGTGCCAGCAGCCAAGATCCCCGTAGCAATCAGCCCCAGCATTTT; CDR3 protein: CASSQDPRSNQPQHF
clone size: -; V gene: TRBV28; J gene: TRBJ2-7; D gene: TRBD1; CDR3 DNA: TGTGCCAGCAGCCCCCCCGGGACAGTCGACGAGCAGTACTTC; CDR3 protein: CASSPPGTVDEQYF
clone size: -; V gene: TRBV18; J gene: TRBJ2-5; D gene: TRBD1; CDR3 DNA: TGTGCCAGCTCGAGGGACAGGGGACAAGAGACCCAGTACTTC; CDR3 protein: CASSRDRGQETQYF
clone size: -; V gene: TRBV28; J gene: TRBJ1-5; D gene: -; CDR3 DNA: TGTGCCAGCAGTCAGGCCCCCGGGGAGCCCCAGCATTTT; CDR3 protein: CASSQAPGEPQHF
clone size: -; V gene: TRBV7-3; J gene: TRBJ2-7; D gene: TRBD2; CDR3 DNA: TGTGCCAGCAGCCCCCCGAGCGGGAGGTTCACCTACGAGCAGTACTTC; CDR3 protein: CASSPPSGRFTYEQYF
clone size: once; V gene: TRBV30; J gene: TRBJ2-7; D gene: TRBD1; CDR3 DNA: TGTGCCTGGGGAAAGGGACAGGGTGTCCACGAGCAGTACTTC; CDR3 protein: CAWGKGQGVHEQYF
clone size: -; V gene: TRBV5-1; J gene: TRBJ2-2; D gene: TRBD1; CDR3 DNA: TGCGCCAGCAGCTTGGGGGACAGGGTGAACTTGAACACCGGGGAGCTGTTTTTT; CDR3 protein: CASSLGDRVNLNTGELFF
clone size: -; V gene: TRBV18; J gene: TRBJ1-3; D gene: TRBD1; CDR3 DNA: TGTGCCAGCTCACCCGACAGGGGAAGAAACACCATATATTTT; CDR3 protein: CASSPDRGRNTIYF
clone size: -; V gene: TRBV7-8; J gene: TRBJ1-1; D gene: -; CDR3 DNA: TGTGCCAGCAGCCCAGGAAACTGGGACAAGCTTAACACTGAAGCTTTCTTT; CDR3 protein: CASSPGNWDKLNTEAFF